The 24 T cell receptor beta chains reported below all come from one sample, sequenced in a study of CD8 T cells in ankylosing spondylitis. TCRdb re-called the 5' RACE reads with MiXCR, one entry per CDR3 protein. The sample includes about 300,000 distinct CDR3 sequences, roughly 10% of them seen just once. What was sequenced was blood, either unsorted or a sorted T cell fraction (not recorded which). These receptors were taken from a female donor with ankylosing spondylitis or in good health (not recorded which).

At least ten counts were recorded for this clonotype. V usage is TRBV7-9 and J usage is TRBJ2-7, with 8 bases lining up with TRBD1. The ends lost 0 bases at V and 1 base at J; junction bases unmatched: 5. The CDR3 length is 16 residues. Germline V gene sequence: CDR1 SEHNR, CDR2 FQNEAQ (reference sequence). The CDR3 sequence is CASSLAGRDRSYEQYF. The CDR3 DNA is TGTGCCAGCAGCTTAGCTGGCCGGGACAGGTCCTACGAGCAGTACTTC.

The J gene is TRBJ2-2, the V gene TRBV5-1; 7 nucleotides line up with TRBD1. Per the germline V gene, CDR1 is SGHRS and CDR2 is YFSETQ. The CDR3 length is 20 residues. V was pared by 1 base and J by 5 bases, with 20 bases of the junction left unmatched. The CDR3 DNA follows: TGCGCCAGCAGCTTGCCCCGACAGGGTACGGCCGGAATTTATACCGGGGAGCTGTTTTTT. Encoded protein: CASSLPRQGTAGIYTGELFF.

This clonotype was detected only a few times. The V call is TRBV5-1, the J call TRBJ2-7; 7 bases fit TRBD1. Germline values: CDR1 SGHRS, CDR2 YFSETQ. The CDR3 consists of 15 residues. V lost 5 bases and J lost 3; bases outside the gene matches: 11. CDR3 region: CASRRDSEGFYEQYF. CDR3 nucleotides: TGCGCCAGCAGGAGGGACAGCGAGGGGTTCTACGAGCAGTACTTC.

Note on this clonotype: Since a much larger clone is just one base distant, this may be a read error. V gene TRBV5-1 combines with J gene TRBJ2-6, with D unresolved. The CDR3 spans 15 residues. CDR1 is SGHRS and CDR2 is YFSETQ in the germline V gene. CDR3 sequence: CASSLAFSGPNVLTF. The CDR3 DNA reads TGCGCCAGCAGCTTGGCCTTCTCTGGGCCCAACGTCCTGACTTTC.

This clonotype was observed at least ten times. The CDR3 spells CASSPDWPSGRVETQYF. As DNA, the CDR3 is TGTGCCAGCAGCCCTGACTGGCCTAGCGGGAGGGTAGAGACCCAGTACTTC. This chain joins TRBV7-2 and TRBJ2-5, with 12 bases fitting TRBD2. The CDR3 sequence is 17 residues long. Trimming removed 5 bases from V and 4 bases from J; junction bases left unmatched: 11. Germline CDR1 is SGHTA and CDR2 is FQGNSA.

About this clonotype: A much larger clone differs by one base, so this may be a read error. V gene TRBV12-3 or TRBV12-4 combines with J gene TRBJ2-1, with D possibly matching TRBD2 (6 bases). The CDR3 covers 15 residues. The DNA for the CDR3 is TGTGCCAGCAGCCAGACTAGATTATCCTGCAATGAGCAGTTCTTC. Residues: CASSQTRLSCNEQFF.

Many counts were recorded for this clonotype. V and J are TRBV11-1 and TRBJ1-1; TRBD1 agrees at 10 bases. V trimming: 4 bases; J trimming: 3 bases; junction bases outside the gene matches: 5. Germline V CDR1 and CDR2: SGHAT, FQDESV (reference sequence). The CDR3 runs 15 residues. CDR3: CASSWDRGSYTEAFF. For the CDR3, the DNA is TGTGCCAGCAGCTGGGACAGGGGATCATACACTGAAGCTTTCTTT.

This clonotype showed up many times. The V gene is TRBV20-1, the J gene TRBJ1-2, with D unresolved. The germline CDR1 and CDR2 sequences are DFQATT and SNEGSKA (reference sequence). V was shortened by 0 bases and J by 5 bases, with 13 bases between the two germline ends. This CDR3 has 14 amino acids. The CDR3 DNA is TGCAGTGCTAGAGATGTGGAGGGCCGGTATGGCTACACCTTC. Translation: CSARDVEGRYGYTF.

This sequence joins TRBV5-1 and TRBJ2-3, with no clear D. CDR1 is SGHRS and CDR2 is YFSETQ in the germline V gene. The CDR3 is 14 amino acids. Trimming shortened V by 1 base and J by 2 bases, and 8 bases separated the two germline ends. CDR3 protein: CASSLNSATDTQYF. The DNA for the CDR3 is TGCGCCAGCAGCTTGAACAGCGCCACAGATACGCAGTATTTT.

Ten or more counts support this clonotype. The genes are TRBV27 and TRBJ2-1; 14 bases are a match to TRBD2. V was clipped by 5 bases and J by 9 bases; unmatched bases: 9. CDR1 is MNHEY, CDR2 SMNVEV, per germline (reference sequence). The CDR3 extends over 16 amino acids. CDR3 loop: CASSAPTSGGAFEQFF. CDR3 in DNA: TGTGCCAGCAGTGCTCCGACTAGCGGGGGGGCCTTTGAGCAGTTCTTC.

This clonotype was counted between two and nine times. CDR3 loop: CSASTGVDYGYTF. CDR3 bases: TGCAGTGCTAGCACAGGGGTAGACTATGGCTACACCTTC. The chain carries TRBV20-1 and TRBJ1-2, with 7 bases matching TRBD1. Germline lookup yields CDR1 DFQATT and CDR2 SNEGSKA (reference sequence). The CDR3 totals 13 residues. With V trimmed by 3 bases and J by 3 bases, 4 bases remained unmatched.

This clonotype was detected many times. V is TRBV6-5 and J is TRBJ1-5; D uncertain. Germline CDR1 MNHEY, CDR2 SVGAGI. The CDR3 loop spans 12 amino acids. Trimming removed 5 bases from V and 6 bases from J, with 8 bases in between. This CDR3 is CASSPPGQPQHF. In DNA form, the CDR3 reads TGTGCCAGCAGTCCGCCCGGTCAGCCCCAGCATTTT.

This clonotype was detected a few times. CDR3 loop: CASSLESSGRGGDTQYF. The CDR3 coding sequence is TGTGCCAGCAGCTTGGAGAGTAGCGGGAGGGGAGGAGATACGCAGTATTTT. The rearrangement uses TRBV5-5 and TRBJ2-3, with 11 bases lining up with TRBD2. With 0 bases clipped from V and 5 bases from J, the junction kept 8 bases outside the gene matches. In germline, CDR1 is SGHKS, CDR2 YYEKEE (reference sequence). The CDR3 totals 17 residues.

This clonotype has at least ten counts. J is TRBJ2-2 and V is TRBV12-3 or TRBV12-4; no clear D gene. The CDR3 is 14 residues long. The germline V and J ends were trimmed by 2 bases and 6 bases, with 10 bases remaining between them. This CDR3 reads CASSLMTSPGELFF. For the CDR3, the DNA is TGTGCCAGCAGTTTAATGACTTCTCCCGGGGAGCTGTTTTTT.

This clonotype was recorded many times. In DNA form, the CDR3 reads TGCGCCAGCAGCTTGAGTAACCCCTCCTACAATGAGCAGTTCTTC. Residues: CASSLSNPSYNEQFF. The chain joins TRBV5-1 to TRBJ2-1; D call uncertain. Trimming left V 1 base short and J 0 bases short, with 8 bases between. Germline values: CDR1 SGHRS, CDR2 YFSETQ. The CDR3 has 15 amino acids.

This clonotype was detected only a few times. The V and J genes are TRBV12-3 or TRBV12-4 and TRBJ2-7; D not resolved. The CDR3 is made up of 14 amino acids. The germline V and J ends were trimmed by 6 bases and 0 bases, with 12 bases remaining between them. DNA for the CDR3: TGTGCCAGCAGCCTCTCGTTCAGCTCCTACGAGCAGTACTTC. Protein sequence: CASSLSFSSYEQYF.

The chain recombines TRBV5-5 with TRBJ2-5; D ambiguous. V shed 2 bases and J shed 4 bases, with 6 bases lying between them. Germline lookup yields CDR1 SGHKS and CDR2 YYEKEE (reference sequence). The CDR3 spans 12 residues. CDR3 bases: TGTGCCAGCAGCTTTTCGCCAGAGACCCAGTACTTC. Residues: CASSFSPETQYF. Full variable domain (remainder filled in from reference TRBV5-5 and TRBJ2-5): DAGVTQSPTHLIKTRGQQVTLRCSPISGHKSVSWYQQVLGQGPQFIFQYYEKEERGRGNFPDRFSARQFPNYSSELNVNALLLGDSALYLCASSFSPETQYFGPGTRLLVL.

This clonotype was counted a few times. The chain links TRBV28 to TRBJ2-3, with 7 nucleotides matching TRBD1. V trimming: 1 base; J trimming: 1 base; junction bases outside the gene matches: 5. The CDR3 extends over 16 amino acids. Germline V gives CDR1 MDHEN, CDR2 SYDVKM. The CDR3 bases are TGTGCCAGCAGTTTATATAGGGGGCCTCGCACAGATACGCAGTATTTT. Translated, it gives CASSLYRGPRTDTQYF.

Remarks on this clonotype: Just one base apart from a much larger clone, this may be a read error. The chain links TRBV7-9 to TRBJ1-5; D unclear. The DNA end is more similar to TRBJ2-3, so the J call may be wrong. Looked up from germline, CDR1 is SEHNR and CDR2 is FQNEAQ (reference sequence). This CDR3 has 13 residues. The DNA for the CDR3 is TGTGCCAGCAGCACGGAAGAAAATCAGCCCCAGTATTTT. Protein sequence: CASSTEENQPQYF.

This clonotype was counted only a few times. The rearrangement joins TRBV5-1 to TRBJ1-3; TRBD1 might be the D (6 bases). The CDR3 has 17 residues. Germline-derived CDR1 and CDR2 are SGHRS and YFSETQ. The V and J ends lost 0 bases and 0 bases respectively, with 13 bases between them. CDR3 sequence: CASSLAGQLSSGNTIYF. The CDR3 region has the DNA TGCGCCAGCAGCTTGGCCGGACAGTTAAGCTCTGGAAACACCATATATTTT.

This clonotype came up many times. The chain is built from TRBV20-1 and TRBJ2-2; 8 bases are shared with TRBD2. Germline V gene sequence: CDR1 DFQATT, CDR2 SNEGSKA (reference sequence). V lost 0 bases and J lost 3; bases outside the gene matches: 6. This CDR3 is built from 16 residues. CDR3 protein: CSARDLSSGYTGELFF. The DNA for the CDR3 is TGCAGTGCTAGAGACCTCTCTAGCGGGTACACCGGGGAGCTGTTTTTT.

This clonotype occurred many times. The chain is built from TRBV28 and TRBJ2-7; 7 nucleotides match TRBD1. Germline lookup yields CDR1 MDHEN and CDR2 SYDVKM. Germline trimming cut 6 bases from V and 0 bases from J; bases unmatched to any gene: 8. This CDR3 has 15 residues. CDR3 loop: CASRDTGVYSYEQYF. The CDR3 DNA follows: TGTGCCAGCAGAGATACAGGGGTCTACTCCTACGAGCAGTACTTC.

This clonotype was seen many times. This rearrangement joins TRBV5-5 to TRBJ2-2, with D maybe TRBD2 (6 bases). The CDR3 extends over 15 amino acids. The V gene lost 7 bases and the J gene lost 3 bases, with 16 bases spanning the gap. Looked up from germline, CDR1 is SGHKS and CDR2 is YYEKEE (reference sequence). DNA of the CDR3: TGTGCCAGCGCCTCGCTGGGACTTGACACCGGGGAGCTGTTTTTT. Encoded protein: CASASLGLDTGELFF.

This clonotype was seen repeatedly, ten times or more. The chain recombines TRBV20-1 with TRBJ2-7; 12 positions match TRBD2. This CDR3 is 15 amino acids long. V trimming: 0 bases; J trimming: 3 bases; junction bases outside the gene matches: 3. CDR1 and CDR2 (germline): DFQATT, SNEGSKA (reference sequence). For the CDR3, the DNA is TGCAGTGCTAGAGATCCGGGACTAGCGGGCTACGAGCAGTACTTC. Amino acid sequence: CSARDPGLAGYEQYF.